These T cell receptor beta chains were read from a single sample in a study of cytomegalovirus exposure and HLA in healthy donors. Produced via immunoSEQ multiplex PCR; TCRdb's table is partial and in-frame only. The sample has around 200,000 clones, around two thirds seen once. Sequencing was performed on PBMCs. These receptors were collected from a man between 35 and 55 years old in good health and CMV-seronegative. The CDR3 runs from the conserved cysteine through the conserved F or W.

V gene	J gene	CDR3 protein
TRBV5-6	TRBJ2-5	CASSFSGGAETQYF
TRBV10-3	TRBJ2-5	CAISEIRETQYF
TRBV25-1	TRBJ2-3	CASRGSLGTSVTDTQYF
TRBV4-2	TRBJ2-7	CASSQVGVSYEQYF
TRBV19	TRBJ1-5	CASKGTGVSNQPQHF
TRBV27	TRBJ1-5	CASSLALNQPQHF
TRBV27	TRBJ1-5	CASSPMGGHNQPQHF
TRBV5-4	TRBJ2-1	CASSLGASGRNNEQFF
TRBV7-6	TRBJ2-7	CASSSGTSGDPYEQYF
TRBV19	TRBJ1-3	CATRTEGNTIYF
TRBV23-1	TRBJ1-5	CASSQLGQGPHSNQPQHF
TRBV7-6	TRBJ1-2	CASSQGTGDSGYTF
TRBV29-1	TRBJ1-2	CSGIGADYGYTF
TRBV30	TRBJ2-4	CAWSVRGRESNIQYF
TRBV10-2	TRBJ2-1	CASEHGWGNNEQFF
TRBV18	TRBJ2-3	CASSPVWSGDTDTQYF
TRBV30	TRBJ2-3	CAWSEGQGAGDTQYF
TRBV7-8	TRBJ2-4	CASSSWDSLENIQYF
TRBV16	.	CASSQSLAGGYEQYF
TRBV4-1	TRBJ2-5	CASSQQGVGETQYF
TRBV14	TRBJ2-7	CASSPNVRAYEQYF
TRBV5-6	TRBJ2-1	CASSAPGTGDYNEQFF
TRBV4-2	TRBJ2-2	CASSQGQGDTGELFF
TRBV5-6	TRBJ2-7	CASSLEQDEQYF
TRBV19	TRBJ1-5	CASSMSTPGNQPQHF
TRBV6-1	TRBJ2-3	CASSEAPPGQSTDTQYF
TRBV5-1	TRBJ2-7	CASSLTWMGAYEQYF
TRBV13	TRBJ2-1	CASSSTGGPHEQFF
TRBV29-1	TRBJ1-2	CSVGFTGDGYTF
TRBV19	TRBJ2-5	CASSTRQAQSQETQYF
TRBV28	TRBJ2-3	CASRGTARTDTQYF
TRBV7-8	TRBJ1-1	CASTGFGAGMNTEAFF
TRBV2	TRBJ2-1	CASSDRGGGGNEQFF
TRBV6-5	TRBJ1-1	CASRQGYGTEAFF
TRBV6-1	TRBJ1-1	CASSESGIMTEAFF
TRBV9	TRBJ2-1	CASSAISGNPYNEQFF
TRBV5-4	TRBJ1-4	CASSLYGTGNEKLFF